These 23 T cell receptor beta chains were all obtained from the same sample, sequenced in a study of T cell responses to AZD1222 COVID-19 vaccine. Sequenced by immunoSEQ multiplex PCR; TCRdb stores in-frame clones only, minus some. Of approximately 200,000 clones detected, approximately 93% appear once; the ten largest clones hold around 3.7%. Material: peripheral blood, obtained 28 days after the second AZD1222 dose. The receptors come from an adult who received the AZD1222 COVID-19 vaccine.

The rearrangement uses TRBV4-1 and TRBJ2-7; 8 bases match TRBD2. After removal of 1 base from V and 5 bases from J, the junction contained 7 bases not matched to a gene. Per the germline V gene, CDR1 is MGHRA and CDR2 is YSYEKL. The CDR3 runs to 15 residues. The CDR3 here is CASSQVSGSRNEQYF. CDR3 DNA sequence: TGCGCCAGCAGCCAAGTAAGCGGGAGTCGTAACGAGCAGTACTTC.

The chain has TRBV6-1 and TRBJ1-4; a possible D gene is TRBD1 (6 bases). The CDR3 extends over 15 amino acids. The germline gives CDR1 MNHNS, CDR2 SASEGT. V gave up 3 bases and J gave up 7 bases, with 15 bases separating them. The CDR3 region has the DNA TGTGCCAGCAGTGACCCACAGGGAGGTAGTGAAAAACTGTTTTTT. Translation: CASSDPQGGSEKLFF.

The chain couples TRBV7-6 to TRBJ2-7, with 8 bases fitting TRBD1. The CDR3 has 15 amino acids. CDR1 is SGHVS, CDR2 FNYEAQ, per germline. Germline trimming cut 1 base from V and 3 bases from J; bases unmatched to any gene: 5. In DNA form, the CDR3 reads TGTGCCAGCAGCTTAGGTCCCGGGACAGGCTACGAGCAGTACTTC. Protein product: CASSLGPGTGYEQYF.

This rearrangement joins TRBV28 to TRBJ2-7; TRBD2 is a possible D gene (5 bases). The ends were cut back, 6 bases at V and 0 bases at J, with 15 bases in the middle. CDR1 and CDR2 (germline): MDHEN, SYDVKM. The CDR3 contains 15 residues. DNA of the CDR3: TGTGCCAGCAGCACGAGCGGCCCGAGCTCCTACGAGCAGTACTTC. This gives the protein CASSTSGPSSYEQYF. The whole variable domain, filled in from reference TRBV28 and TRBJ2-7, reads DVKVTQSSRYLVKRTGEKVFLECVQDMDHENMFWYRQDPGLGLRLIYFSYDVKMKEKGDIPEGYSVSREKKERFSLILESASTNQTSMYLCASSTSGPSSYEQYFGPGTRLTVT.

This clone came up once. The chain is built from TRBV21-1 and TRBJ1-4; TRBD1 reflects the table's D call only, with no check against the DNA. TRBV21-1 corresponds to a pseudogene. The CDR3 consists of 17 residues. The CDR3 bases are TGTGCCAGCAGCCAATACGGGACAGGGGTGATTAATGAAAAACTGTTTTTT. This encodes CASSQYGTGVINEKLFF.

The genes are TRBV6-2 or TRBV6-3 and TRBJ1-2, with a tentative D call TRBD1 (6 bases). V was cut by 6 bases and J by 6 bases, with 14 bases left in between. Germline V gives CDR1 MNHEY, CDR2 SVGEGT. This CDR3 is built from 13 residues. In DNA form, the CDR3 reads TGTGCCAGCAGCTCCAGGGGCGGGAATGGCTACACCTTC. Its translation: CASSSRGGNGYTF.

The CDR3 spells CASSLVEGVAEAFF. Written as DNA, the CDR3 is TGTGCCAGCAGCTTAGTAGAGGGAGTCGCTGAAGCTTTCTTT. J is TRBJ1-1 and V is TRBV7-8, with D uncertain. V was clipped by 1 base and J by 6 bases, with 12 bases between them. This CDR3 spans 14 amino acids. Per the germline V gene, CDR1 is SGHVS and CDR2 is FQNEAQ.

The chain uses TRBV11-3 and TRBJ1-1; no firm D call. The CDR3 sequence is 13 residues long. V was shortened by 5 bases and J by 5 bases, with 12 bases between the two germline ends. Germline CDR1 reads SGHNT; CDR2 reads YENEEA. CDR3 in amino acids: CASSVSVQTEAFF. DNA for the CDR3: TGTGCCAGCAGCGTAAGCGTACAGACTGAAGCTTTCTTT. Supplemented by reference TRBV11-3 and TRBJ1-1, the full variable domain reads EAGVVQSPRYKIIEKKQPVAFWCNPISGHNTLYWYLQNLGQGPELLIRYENEEAVDDSQLPKDRFSAERLKGVDSTLKIQPAELGDSAVYLCASSVSVQTEAFFGQGTRLTVV.

Details on this clone: Within the sample, other DNA sequences also encode this same CDR3. J is TRBJ1-4 and V is TRBV5-1, with 9 bases lining up with TRBD1. Germline-derived CDR1 and CDR2 are SGHRS and YFSETQ. The CDR3 runs to 14 residues. The V gene end was trimmed by 7 bases and the J gene end by 8 bases; junction bases not matched to a gene: 9. The CDR3 spells CASRTGTGLEKLFF. In nucleotides, the CDR3 is TGCGCCAGCCGAACCGGGACAGGGCTAGAAAAACTGTTTTTT.

The chain couples TRBV9 to TRBJ1-4, with D possibly TRBD1 on 5 matching bases. Deletions cut 4 bases from V and 0 bases from J, with 13 bases between. This CDR3 is built from 16 residues. Germline CDR1 and CDR2: SGDLS and YYNGEE. CDR3 sequence reads: CASSLGDGATNEKLFF. The CDR3, as DNA: TGTGCCAGCAGCCTTGGGGACGGAGCAACTAATGAAAAACTGTTTTTT.

The sample holds one count of this clone. The rearrangement joins TRBV28 to TRBJ1-5; unclear D gene. V lost 2 bases and J 1 base, leaving 3 bases between the germline ends. CDR1 MDHEN and CDR2 SYDVKM come from the germline V gene. This CDR3 region has 13 residues. CDR3: CASSLRSNQPQHF. In DNA form, the CDR3 reads TGTGCCAGCAGTTTAAGAAGCAATCAGCCCCAGCATTTT.

This clone appeared a single time. The chain is built from TRBV21-1 and TRBJ1-6. TRBV21-1 has pseudogene status. The CDR3 loop spans 22 amino acids. The CDR3 DNA sequence: TGTGCCAGCAGCAAAGTCCCCCCCGGGACGGTCCGTGCTCCCCTCTATAATTCACCCCTCCACTTT. This codes for CASSKVPPGTVRAPLYNSPLHF.

This clone was detected only a few times. The CDR3 here is CASCQGDSGANVLTF. DNA for the CDR3: TGTGCCAGCTGCCAGGGAGACTCTGGGGCCAACGTCCTGACTTTC. The rearrangement uses TRBV28 and TRBJ2-6; D may correspond to TRBD1 or TRBD2 (5 bases each). There are 15 residues in the CDR3. V lost 8 bases and J lost 0, with 11 bases in between. Germline-derived CDR1 and CDR2 are MDHEN and SYDVKM. The full variable domain, rest sourced from reference TRBV28 and TRBJ2-6, is DVKVTQSSRYLVKRTGEKVFLECVQDMDHENMFWYRQDPGLGLRLIYFSYDVKMKEKGDIPEGYSVSREKKERFSLILESASTNQTSMYLCASCQGDSGANVLTFGAGSRLTVL.

The chain links TRBV7-8 to TRBJ1-5; a possible D gene is TRBD1 (6 bases). The germline V gene encodes CDR1 SGHVS and CDR2 FQNEAQ. The CDR3 runs to 15 residues. Trimming stripped 4 bases from V and 0 bases from J, with 10 bases between. The CDR3, as DNA: TGTGCCAGCAGCTCTACAGGGTATAGCAATCAGCCCCAGCATTTT. The encoded protein is CASSSTGYSNQPQHF.

This chain connects TRBV30 to TRBJ1-6, with 7 bases fitting TRBD1. CDR3 length: 15 residues. From germline, CDR1 is GTSNPN and CDR2 SVGIG (reference sequence). The V gene end was trimmed by 6 bases and the J gene end by 7 bases; junction bases not matched to a gene: 12. CDR3 coding DNA: TGTGCCTGCGACGGTAGGACAGGCCCCAATTCACCCCTCCACTTT. This codes for CACDGRTGPNSPLHF.

This rearrangement joins TRBV28 to TRBJ1-1, with D tentatively TRBD1 (6 bases). The germline V gene encodes CDR1 MDHEN and CDR2 SYDVKM. The germline V and J ends were trimmed by 2 bases and 8 bases, with 15 bases remaining between them. The CDR3 runs to 14 residues. The DNA of the CDR3 is TGTGCCAGCAGTTTAGAGCTAGGCGGGACAGAAGCTTTCTTT. It yields the protein CASSLELGGTEAFF.

The V gene is TRBV7-9, the J gene TRBJ2-1; 11 bases match TRBD2. Germline trimming cut 7 bases from V and 6 bases from J; bases unmatched to any gene: 11. The V gene's germline CDR1 is SEHNR and CDR2 FQNEAQ (reference sequence). This CDR3 is built from 16 residues. The CDR3 sequence: CASTRLAGSIFNEQFF. In DNA, the CDR3 is TGTGCCAGCACTCGACTAGCGGGGTCTATTTTCAATGAGCAGTTCTTC.

The chain combines TRBV12-5 with TRBJ2-2; D tentatively reads TRBD1 or TRBD2 (6 bases each). Germline-derived CDR1 and CDR2 are LGHNT and FRNRAP. The CDR3 spans 18 residues. Trimming shortened V by 0 bases and J by 4 bases, and 18 bases separated the two germline ends. CDR3 nucleotides: TGTGCTAGTGGTTTGGTACATCCGGGGGCTTTGGGCACCGGGGAGCTGTTTTTT. Translated: CASGLVHPGALGTGELFF.

The chain joins TRBV27 to TRBJ1-1; 11 bases are shared with TRBD1. The junction had 8 bases not matched to a gene; V was cut back by 8 bases and J by 3 bases. The V gene's germline CDR1 is MNHEY and CDR2 SMNVEV (reference sequence). The CDR3 covers 15 residues. The CDR3: CASVPGTGGHTEAFF. The CDR3 region has the DNA TGTGCCAGCGTTCCCGGGACAGGGGGGCACACTGAAGCTTTCTTT.

The chain recombines TRBV30 with TRBJ1-2; D is ambiguous. The germline V gene encodes CDR1 GTSNPN and CDR2 SVGIG (reference sequence). The V and J ends lost 1 base and 2 bases respectively, with 8 bases between them. This CDR3 has 13 amino acids. DNA of the CDR3: TGTGCCTGGAGTGGCGGCGGAAACTATGGCTACACCTTC. Its protein is CAWSGGGNYGYTF. Full variable domain (rest looked up from reference TRBV30 and TRBJ1-2): SQTIHQWPATLVQPVGSPLSLECTVEGTSNPNLYWYRQAAGRGLQLLFYSVGIGQISSEVPQNLSASRPQDRQFILSSKKLLLSDSGFYLCAWSGGGNYGYTFGSGTRLTVV.

The table lists this clone with a count of one. The chain joins TRBV7-3 to TRBJ1-1; 8 bases align to TRBD1. V was pared by 3 bases and J by 5 bases, with 8 bases of the junction left unmatched. Germline CDR1 is SGHTA and CDR2 is FQGTGA. The CDR3 consists of 15 residues. The CDR3 nucleotides are TGTGCCAGCAGCTTTTGGGACAGGCTTGGGACTGAAGCTTTCTTT. This translates into CASSFWDRLGTEAFF.

The chain links TRBV7-8 to TRBJ2-7; D perhaps matches TRBD1 (6 bases). The CDR3 spans 14 residues. The germline gives CDR1 SGHVS, CDR2 FQNEAQ. V was trimmed by 3 bases and J by 3 bases, leaving 12 bases between them. The chain's CDR3 is CASSLNQGLYEQYF. The CDR3 bases are TGTGCCAGCAGCTTGAACCAGGGGCTCTACGAGCAGTACTTC.

The V call is TRBV2, the J call TRBJ2-3; 7 nucleotides align to TRBD2. Germline assignment: CDR1 SNHLY and CDR2 FYNNEI. The CDR3 is 15 amino acids. V gave up 5 bases and J gave up 4 bases; unmatched junction bases: 9. The CDR3: CASSSLGGVADTQYF. In nucleotides, the CDR3 is TGTGCCAGCAGTTCGCTGGGAGGGGTAGCAGATACGCAGTATTTT.